The clone carrying this T cell receptor beta chain has only a few counts. The CDR3 sequence is 17 residues long. Germline CDR1 and CDR2: MNHEY and SVGAGI. Deletions cut 0 bases from V and 4 bases from J, with 15 bases between. MiXCR, run by TCRdb on the RT-PCR reads, gives a single entry per CDR3 protein. The profile shows more than 850,000 distinct CDR3 sequences, about a sixth of them singletons. This entry is derived from a study of patients and donors after allogeneic stem cell transplantation. Specimen: blood, either unsorted or a sorted T cell fraction (not recorded which). The receptor comes from a human donor who was either an allogeneic HSCT recipient or a stem cell or donor lymphocyte infusion donor (not recorded which). It is not recorded whose cells these are; they may come from a transplant donor. The J gene is TRBJ2-2, the V gene TRBV6-5, with D possibly matching TRBD2 (7 bases). The CDR3, as DNA: TGTGCCAGCAGTTACTCGAAGACCGGGGGGCGCACCGGGGAGCTGTTTTTT. Its protein product is CASSYSKTGGRTGELFF.